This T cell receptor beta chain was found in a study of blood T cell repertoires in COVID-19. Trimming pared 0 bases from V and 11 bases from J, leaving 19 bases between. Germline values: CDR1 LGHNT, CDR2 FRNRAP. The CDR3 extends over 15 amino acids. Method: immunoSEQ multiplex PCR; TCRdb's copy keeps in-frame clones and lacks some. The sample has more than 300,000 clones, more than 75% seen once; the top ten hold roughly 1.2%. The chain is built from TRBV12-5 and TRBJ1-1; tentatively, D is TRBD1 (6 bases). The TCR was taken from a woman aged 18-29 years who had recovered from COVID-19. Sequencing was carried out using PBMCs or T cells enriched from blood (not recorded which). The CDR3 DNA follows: TGTGCTAGTGGTTTGGTACAGGGTGTAGGGGGAAAGGCTTTCTTT. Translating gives CASGLVQGVGGKAFF. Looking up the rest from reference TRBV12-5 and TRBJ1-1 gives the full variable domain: DARVTQTPRHKVTEMGQEVTMRCQPILGHNTVFWYRQTMMQGLELLAYFRNRAPLDDSGMPKDRFSAEMPDATLATLKIQPSEPRDSAVYFCASGLVQGVGGKAFFGQGTRLTVV.